This T cell receptor beta chain came from a study of blood T cell repertoires in COVID-19. The germline V gene encodes CDR1 SGHTA and CDR2 FQGNSA. V dropped 0 bases and J dropped 0 bases, with 7 bases sitting between them. The CDR3 sequence is 15 residues long. Profiling relied on immunoSEQ multiplex PCR, and the TCRdb table lists in-frame clones only, not all of them. The sample shows under 150,000 clones, under 85% of them seen only once. The rearrangement links TRBV7-2 to TRBJ2-3; D is perhaps TRBD1 (5 bases). The TCR sequence derives from a woman older than 75 in a cohort sampled during active or convalescent COVID-19. The sample consisted of peripheral blood. CDR3 in amino acids: CASSLAGLSTDTQYF. The CDR3, as DNA: TGTGCCAGCAGCTTAGCGGGGCTTAGCACAGATACGCAGTATTTT.